A single T cell receptor (beta chain) is shown here with its context. Germline V gene data show CDR1 as SQVTM and CDR2 as ANQGSEA. The CDR3 consists of 14 residues. Trimming left V 6 bases short and J 3 bases short, with 18 bases between. This sample is drawn from a study of shared clonotypes between healthy human individuals. Produced via immunoSEQ multiplex PCR; TCRdb's table is partial and in-frame only. This table has some 2 million clones, about 95% appearing once. Naive CD8 cells lacked CD45RO, underwent positive selection for CCR7 and left out terminally differentiated effector memory CD45RA+ cells.

The specimen sequenced was naive CD8+ T cells sorted from blood. This receptor was obtained from a man younger than 35 in good health. The chain joins TRBV29-1 to TRBJ2-7; D possibly corresponds to TRBD1 (6 bases). Written as DNA, the CDR3 is TGCAGCGTCGTACTTAGAGGGACATACTACGAGCAGTACTTC. Amino acid sequence: CSVVLRGTYYEQYF.